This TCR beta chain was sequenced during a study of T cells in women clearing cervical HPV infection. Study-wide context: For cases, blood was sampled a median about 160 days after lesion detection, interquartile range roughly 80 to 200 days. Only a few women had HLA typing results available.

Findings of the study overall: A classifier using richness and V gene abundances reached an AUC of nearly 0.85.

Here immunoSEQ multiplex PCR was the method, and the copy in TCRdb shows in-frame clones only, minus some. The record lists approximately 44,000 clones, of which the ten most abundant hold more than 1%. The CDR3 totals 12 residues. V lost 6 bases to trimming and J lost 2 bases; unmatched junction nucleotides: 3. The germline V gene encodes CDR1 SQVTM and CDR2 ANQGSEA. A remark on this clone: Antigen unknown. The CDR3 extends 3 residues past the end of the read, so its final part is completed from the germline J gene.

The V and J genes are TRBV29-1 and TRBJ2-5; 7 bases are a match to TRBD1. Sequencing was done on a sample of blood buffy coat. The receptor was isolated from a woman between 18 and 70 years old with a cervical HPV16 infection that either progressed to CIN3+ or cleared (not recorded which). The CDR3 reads CSVSTGQETQYF. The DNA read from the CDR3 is TGCAGCGTCTCGACAGGGCAAGAGACC.